This T cell receptor (beta chain) was sequenced for a study of blood T cell repertoires in COVID-19. The V end was cut by 2 bases, the J end by 4 bases, with 14 bases between. Germline CDR1 MNHEY, CDR2 SVGEGT. The CDR3 length is 16 residues. Assay: immunoSEQ multiplex PCR; the TCRdb copy retains only in-frame clones and omits some. Counted here are some 270,000 clones, roughly 89% occurring once; the ten biggest clones make up 2% to 2.5%. This clone has just one count. The sample was peripheral blood. This sequence joins TRBV6-2 or TRBV6-3 and TRBJ2-2; TRBD2 might be the D (6 bases). The sequence came from a woman aged 60 to 75 with COVID-19, enrolled during active disease. CDR3 amino acids: CASSYTPGGPTGELFF. CDR3 in DNA: TGTGCCAGCAGTTACACCCCCGGGGGTCCCACCGGGGAGCTGTTTTTT.